This record looks at one T cell receptor (beta chain) sequence and its context. The antigen is unknown. TCRdb keeps only in-frame clones here, not all; method: immunoSEQ multiplex PCR. The table includes over 100,000 clones, 81% detected once. The data derive from a study of radiotherapy plus CTLA-4 blockade in lung cancer. Whole-study results and caveats: Increased serum interferon-beta after radiation also reportedly predicted response strongly.

Germline CDR1 is SNHLY and CDR2 is FYNNEI. With V trimmed by 6 bases and J by 5 bases, 10 bases remained unmatched. The CDR3 has 15 amino acids. The TCR originated in a human donor with non-small cell lung cancer that progressed on radiotherapy plus ipilimumab. Some clones in this sample may be carry-over from other donors' samples. The chain recombines TRBV2 with TRBJ2-5; 9 bases line up with TRBD2. Material: peripheral blood, obtained from a patient treated with radiotherapy plus ipilimumab. In DNA, the CDR3 is TGTGCCAGCAGGAGGCCTAGCGGGGTGGGCGAGACCCAGTACTTC. Encoded protein: CASRRPSGVGETQYF.